A single sample gave rise to the 8 T cell receptor beta chains below, sequenced in a study of T cell changes during pregnancy in multiple sclerosis (dated by TCRdb to the late 2010s). The library was prepared using the immunoSEQ multiplex PCR assay. The clones in this table, taken by TCRdb from immuneACCESS, are in-frame only. Not every clone is retained; where verified, under half of the shortfall comes from an unresolved V gene, and the cause of the rest is unknown. Present in this sample are 45,000 to 50,000 clones, approximately 90% of which were seen just once. 0.3% to 0.45% of the sample is taken by the ten largest. This material consisted of CD4+ T cells from peripheral blood mononuclear cells, taken in the second trimester of pregnancy. Receptors originate from a female donor in good health, enrolled as a control in a pregnancy study.

The chain combines TRBV11-1 with TRBJ2-3, with D maybe TRBD2 (7 bases). In germline, CDR1 is SGHAT, CDR2 FQDESV (reference sequence). Trimming removed 3 bases from V and 2 bases from J, with 15 bases in between. This CDR3 has 16 residues. In DNA form, the CDR3 reads TGTGCCAGCAGCTTCATCGGGGGGCTCACCACAGATACGCAGTATTTT. Translated: CASSFIGGLTTDTQYF.

This sequence joins TRBV5-4 and TRBJ2-6; D is undetermined. The V and J ends lost 2 bases and 2 bases respectively, with 2 bases between them. Germline V gene data show CDR1 as SGHNT and CDR2 as YYREEE (reference sequence). The CDR3 contains 13 residues. In nucleotides, the CDR3 is TGTGCCAGCAGCTTCGCTGGGGCCAACGTCCTGACTTTC. Translating gives CASSFAGANVLTF.

This clone is a singleton in its sample. The chain recombines TRBV12-5 with TRBJ1-2; possible D gene TRBD1, 6 bases. This CDR3 spans 13 amino acids. V gave up 9 bases and J gave up 4 bases, with 15 bases separating them. Germline lookup yields CDR1 LGHNT and CDR2 FRNRAP. CDR3 nucleotides: TGTGCTAGCGCCGAAGGGACATCCTATGGCTACACCTTC. This codes for CASAEGTSYGYTF.

The chain employs TRBV11-2 and TRBJ2-1, with D possibly being TRBD1 (6 bases). The CDR3 spans 15 residues. From germline, CDR1 is SGHAT and CDR2 FQNNGV. V shed 5 bases and J shed 7 bases, with 18 bases lying between them. CDR3 in amino acids: CASSRPGTRVNEQFF. For the CDR3, the DNA is TGTGCCAGCAGCCGTCCCGGGACACGGGTAAATGAGCAGTTCTTC.

The V gene is TRBV11-2, the J gene TRBJ2-1; a possible D gene is TRBD1 (5 bases). CDR1 SGHAT and CDR2 FQNNGV come from the germline V gene. V was shortened by 4 bases and J by 0 bases, with 10 bases between the two germline ends. The CDR3 runs to 15 residues. The CDR3 DNA is TGTGCCAGCAGCTCAGGGCTGGACTCCTACAATGAGCAGTTCTTC. It translates to CASSSGLDSYNEQFF.

This chain uses TRBV30 with TRBJ2-7; TRBD1 agrees at 10 bases. J lost 2 bases, V lost 7 bases, and 11 bases had no gene match. Per germline, CDR1 GTSNPN and CDR2 SVGIG (reference sequence). The CDR3 has 15 amino acids. The CDR3 region has the DNA TGTGCCTCTCAACCCGACAGGGGGCTTGCCTACGAGCAGTACTTC. Translation: CASQPDRGLAYEQYF.

This clone was found once. CDR3 residues: CASSPRLAGSQETQYF. For the CDR3, the DNA is TGCGCCAGCAGCCCAAGACTAGCGGGAAGCCAAGAGACCCAGTACTTC. The V and J genes are TRBV5-1 and TRBJ2-5; 11 nucleotides match TRBD2. Germline CDR1 reads SGHRS; CDR2 reads YFSETQ. The V segment lost 4 bases and the J segment 1 base; nucleotides outside the gene matches: 6. The CDR3 extends over 16 amino acids. The full variable domain, rest sourced from reference TRBV5-1 and TRBJ2-5, is KAGVTQTPRYLIKTRGQQVTLSCSPISGHRSVSWYQQTPGQGLQFLFEYFSETQRNKGNFPGRFSGRQFSNSRSEMNVSTLELGDSALYLCASSPRLAGSQETQYFGPGTRLLVL.

J is TRBJ2-1 and V is TRBV18, with D perhaps TRBD1 (6 bases). Trimming took off 3 bases at V and 10 bases at J, with 22 bases between the two ends. The CDR3 spans 16 residues. In germline, CDR1 is KGHSH, CDR2 LQKENI. The CDR3 sequence is CASSPGPTGNPGEQFF. The CDR3 DNA reads as TGTGCCAGCTCACCTGGGCCAACAGGGAACCCCGGGGAGCAGTTCTTC.